These 16 T cell receptor beta chains came from one sample sequenced in a study of high-grade serous ovarian cancer treatment subgroups. Profiling relied on immunoSEQ multiplex PCR, and the TCRdb table lists in-frame clones only, not all of them. Among several thousand clones, around 63% were seen once, and the ten largest hold 15% to 20%. Tumor samples were taken before definitive surgery or chemotherapy. The sequencing input was tumor tissue. The source of these receptors is a human donor with high-grade serous ovarian cancer.

This sequence joins TRBV2 and TRBJ2-5; D assignment may be TRBD1 or TRBD2 (5 bases each). Germline V CDR1 and CDR2: SNHLY, FYNNEI. The V end lost 8 bases, the J end lost 5 bases, and 12 bases lay between the germline ends. The CDR3 is 12 residues long. CDR3 region: CASLDEGETQYF. In nucleotides, the CDR3 is TGTGCCAGCCTCGACGAGGGGGAGACCCAGTACTTC.

This clone turned up a few times. The gene calls are TRBV11-2 and TRBJ1-1, with D possibly matching TRBD1 (5 bases). The V end was cut by 3 bases, the J end by 8 bases, with 13 bases between. The CDR3 spans 13 residues. Germline CDR1 and CDR2: SGHAT and FQNNGV. This CDR3 is CASSFNEGTEAFF. CDR3 nucleotide sequence: TGTGCCAGCAGCTTTAACGAGGGGACGGAAGCTTTCTTT.

The V call is TRBV6-5, the J call TRBJ1-3; 7 positions match TRBD1. The CDR3 length is 15 residues. Germline loops: CDR1 MNHEY, CDR2 SVGAGI. The V and J ends lost 6 bases and 12 bases, in that order; junction bases with no gene match: 17. The CDR3 bases are TGTGCCAGCAGCGAACGACAATGGGGACAGTCTCGCATATATTTT. It codes for CASSERQWGQSRIYF.

The V gene is TRBV6-6, the J gene TRBJ1-3, with D unclear. This CDR3 is built from 15 residues. Trimming removed 6 bases from V and 1 base from J, with 13 bases in between. The germline V gene has CDR1 MNHNY and CDR2 SVGAGI (reference sequence). The CDR3: CASSYLGGSGNTIYF. CDR3 DNA sequence: TGTGCCAGCAGCTACCTTGGTGGGTCTGGAAACACCATATATTTT.

The chain has TRBV19 and TRBJ1-3; weak D call: TRBD1 (6 bases). Trimming removed 3 bases at V and 2 bases at J, with 11 bases between. CDR3 length: 15 amino acids. Germline loops: CDR1 LNHDA, CDR2 SQIVND (reference sequence). For the CDR3, the DNA is TGTGCCAGTAGTATGGGGAGGACAGCTGGAAACACCATATATTTT. It translates to CASSMGRTAGNTIYF.

This clone ranks as medium-sized. V and J are TRBV4-2 and TRBJ2-2; 10 bases agree with TRBD1. With 6 bases clipped from V and 7 bases from J, the junction kept 8 bases outside the gene matches. Germline assignment: CDR1 LGHNA and CDR2 YNFKEQ. The CDR3 is 15 residues long. Written as DNA, the CDR3 is TGTGCCAGCAGACGGGGACAGGGGTTAGGCGGGGAGCTGTTTTTT. Protein: CASRRGQGLGGELFF.

The J gene is TRBJ2-5, the V gene TRBV30; 8 bases agree with TRBD1. The CDR3 length is 14 residues. Per the germline V gene, CDR1 is GTSNPN and CDR2 is SVGIG (reference sequence). With 3 bases clipped from V and 2 bases from J, the junction kept 5 bases outside the gene matches. CDR3 residues: CAWRGQVRQETQYF. The CDR3 bases are TGTGCCTGGAGGGGACAGGTCCGACAAGAGACCCAGTACTTC.

V is TRBV7-9 and J is TRBJ1-1; 7 bases align to TRBD1. V lost 4 bases to trimming and J lost 1 base; unmatched junction nucleotides: 0. This CDR3 region has 13 residues. Germline-derived CDR1 and CDR2 are SEHNR and FQNEAQ (reference sequence). The CDR3 DNA sequence: TGTGCCAGCAGCTGGACAGGGAACACTGAAGCTTTCTTT. Translating gives CASSWTGNTEAFF.

This clone was recorded a few times. This chain connects TRBV6-4 to TRBJ1-1; TRBD1 is a possible D gene (5 bases). V was cut by 5 bases and J by 2 bases, with 12 bases left in between. CDR3 length: 14 amino acids. In germline, CDR1 is MRHNA, CDR2 SNTAGT. CDR3 bases: TGTGCCAGCAGTCCATCGCAGGGCAACACTGAAGCTTTCTTT. Its translation: CASSPSQGNTEAFF.

This chain joins TRBV9 and TRBJ2-3; no reliable D call. CDR3 size: 16 residues. Germline values: CDR1 SGDLS, CDR2 YYNGEE. V was shortened by 0 bases and J by 3 bases, with 14 bases between the two germline ends. The CDR3 DNA is TGTGCCAGCAGCGTAGCTCCAGGAGTCGAGACAGATACGCAGTATTTT. This sequence encodes CASSVAPGVETDTQYF.

This chain joins TRBV6-1 and TRBJ1-3; the match to TRBD1 covers 8 bases. The CDR3 runs 15 residues. The junction had 8 bases not matched to a gene; V was cut back by 6 bases and J by 4 bases. Germline V gene data show CDR1 as MNHNS and CDR2 as SASEGT. CDR3 residues: CASRAPGQEGNTIYF. CDR3 DNA: TGTGCCAGCAGGGCCCCGGGACAGGAGGGAAACACCATATATTTT.

The V call is TRBV6-6, the J call TRBJ2-1; D gene uncertain. Germline values: CDR1 MNHNY, CDR2 SVGAGI (reference sequence). The CDR3 consists of 13 residues. V was pared by 2 bases and J by 8 bases, with 10 bases between. CDR3 region: CASSYNSIHEQFF. The CDR3 DNA sequence: TGTGCCAGCAGTTACAACAGTATCCATGAGCAGTTCTTC.

The V gene is TRBV19, the J gene TRBJ1-5, with a possible D match to TRBD1 (6 bases). This CDR3 contains 15 residues. Germline V gene data show CDR1 as LNHDA and CDR2 as SQIVND (reference sequence). The V gene lost 2 bases and the J gene lost 4 bases, with 12 bases spanning the gap. CDR3 nucleotides: TGTGCCAGTAGTATAAGAGAGGGGGTAAATCAGCCCCAGCATTTT. Translation gives CASSIREGVNQPQHF.

This chain connects TRBV7-8 to TRBJ2-6; D remains unclear. The CDR3 runs 18 residues. Germline V gives CDR1 SGHVS, CDR2 FQNEAQ. V lost 1 base, J lost 0 bases, and 13 bases lay in between. The CDR3 region is CASSLDNVGSSGANVLTF. The CDR3 DNA reads as TGTGCCAGCAGCTTAGATAATGTCGGCAGCTCTGGGGCCAACGTCCTGACTTTC.

This clone was observed once. This chain links TRBV28 with TRBJ1-5; TRBD1 might be the D (5 bases). Trimming removed 3 bases from V and 3 bases from J, with 9 bases in between. CDR3 length: 14 amino acids. Germline loops: CDR1 MDHEN, CDR2 SYDVKM. CDR3 coding DNA: TGTGCCAGCAGTTTGGGGCTCGCCAATCAGCCCCAGCATTTT. This gives the protein CASSLGLANQPQHF.

The CDR3 reads CASSLNGDSNQPQHF. As DNA, the CDR3 is TGTGCCAGCAGCTTAAACGGGGACAGCAATCAGCCCCAGCATTTT. This chain links TRBV7-3 with TRBJ1-5, with D possibly being TRBD1 (5 bases). The V end was cut by 1 base, the J end by 1 base, with 8 bases between. CDR1 and CDR2 (germline): SGHTA, FQGTGA. The CDR3 covers 15 residues.